This T cell receptor beta chain was identified during a study of cytomegalovirus exposure and HLA in healthy donors. The CDR3 contains 15 residues. V shed 0 bases, J shed 5 bases, and the junction held 3 bases outside the gene matches. In germline, CDR1 is LGHNT, CDR2 FRNRAP. Amplification used 60 Vbeta primers and 13 Jbeta primers. Repertoires were generated with immunoSEQ multiplex PCR, while TCRdb's copy carries only in-frame clones and drops some. Here the sample spans some 150,000 clones, around 88% being singletons. The chain joins TRBV12-5 to TRBJ2-1; 8 bases match TRBD2. Input material: PBMCs. The TCR was taken from a woman in her 30s in good health and CMV-seronegative. The CDR3 reads CASGLVLAGNNEQFF. CDR3 coding DNA: TGTGCTAGTGGTTTGGTATTAGCGGGGAACAATGAGCAGTTCTTC.